Given below is one T cell receptor beta chain in context. The sample belongs to a study of PD-1 and CTLA-4 blockade in melanoma. With 2 bases removed from V and 7 bases from J, the gap between germline ends came to 14 bases. The CDR3 is 15 amino acids. From germline, CDR1 is MNHEY and CDR2 SVGAGI. Repertoires were generated with immunoSEQ multiplex PCR, while TCRdb's copy carries only in-frame clones and drops some. Here the sample spans tens of thousands of clones, 88% being singletons. The sample in question was CD8+ T cells from peripheral blood, obtained before anti-PD-1 treatment. The chain is built from TRBV6-5 and TRBJ2-2; a weak D match, TRBD1 (6 bases). The TCR comes from a human donor with melanoma. The CDR3 sequence is CASSYAIQGHGELFF. The CDR3 nucleotides read TGTGCCAGCAGTTACGCGATACAGGGCCACGGGGAGCTGTTTTTT.